This entry features one TCR beta chain sequence. Other DNA variants within this sample encode the same CDR3. The data were taken from a study of blood T cell repertoires in COVID-19. Across the whole study: T cells, B-cell-depleted T cells, or PBMCs provided the cDNA or gDNA that served as material.

As originally analysed: The assay estimated nucleated cells by amplifying reference gene primers. Clones were read by immunoSEQ multiplex PCR, and TCRdb kept only the in-frame ones, dropping some. Clonal size and the V and J genes are those of that table, whereas D and trimming came from the DNA. The sample carries approximately 470,000 clones, approximately 86% recorded once. This CDR3 region has 13 residues. The germline V gene has CDR1 MNHEY and CDR2 SMNVEV (reference sequence). The germline V and J ends were trimmed by 2 bases and 6 bases, with 10 bases remaining between them. The material sequenced was PBMCs or T cells enriched from blood (not recorded which). This TCR derives from a woman younger than 35 who had recovered from COVID-19. The chain links TRBV27 to TRBJ1-1; tentatively, D is TRBD1 (5 bases). The DNA of the CDR3 is TGTGCCAGCAGTTTAGGATGGGGGGCTGAAGCTTTCTTT. Its translation: CASSLGWGAEAFF.